The 5 T cell receptor beta chains below were found in one sample sequenced in a study of blood T cell repertoires in COVID-19. Sequencing used immunoSEQ multiplex PCR; TCRdb keeps in-frame clones, though not all of them. The sample contains about 200,000 clones, 80% of which appear only once. Sequenced input: peripheral blood. These receptors all stem from a woman between 65 and 79 years old with acute or convalescent COVID-19.

The chain links TRBV18 to TRBJ2-1; 14 bases fit TRBD2. CDR3 size: 16 residues. Germline CDR1 KGHSH, CDR2 LQKENI. The junction had 6 bases not matched to a gene; V was cut back by 4 bases and J by 7 bases. The CDR3 DNA is TGTGCCAGCTCACTCACCGGGACTAGCGGGAGTAATGAGCAGTTCTTC. Its protein is CASSLTGTSGSNEQFF.

The chain links TRBV6-5 to TRBJ1-4, with D maybe TRBD1 (5 bases). V gave up 8 bases and J gave up 6 bases, with 10 bases separating them. The CDR3 is 12 amino acids. CDR1 is MNHEY and CDR2 is SVGAGI in the germline V gene. The CDR3 DNA sequence: TGTGCCAGCGGGAGGGGCCATGAAAAACTGTTTTTT. Protein: CASGRGHEKLFF.

The chain couples TRBV2 to TRBJ1-4, with 8 bases aligning to TRBD1. The CDR3 consists of 16 residues. CDR1 and CDR2 from the germline V gene are SNHLY and FYNNEI. V trimming: 1 base; J trimming: 7 bases; junction bases outside the gene matches: 8. The CDR3 nucleotides are TGTGCCAGCAGTGAAGAGAGGTGGACAGGGATTGAAAAACTGTTTTTT. This sequence encodes CASSEERWTGIEKLFF.

This chain links TRBV7-3 with TRBJ1-4; D uncertain. The CDR3 spans 13 residues. The V gene's germline CDR1 is SGHTA and CDR2 FQGTGA. The V end was cut by 0 bases, the J end by 8 bases, with 7 bases between. The DNA for the CDR3 is TGTGCCAGCAGCTTAACGGGCAGGGAAAAACTGTTTTTT. This sequence encodes CASSLTGREKLFF.

The chain carries TRBV27 and TRBJ2-7, with D possibly TRBD1 on 6 matching bases. V lost 5 bases, J lost 1 base, and 12 bases lay in between. Germline V gives CDR1 MNHEY, CDR2 SMNVEV (reference sequence). The CDR3 totals 14 residues. The CDR3 sequence is CASSEQGLSYEQYF. The CDR3 DNA reads TGTGCCAGCAGTGAACAGGGCTTGTCCTACGAGCAGTACTTC.